A selection of T cell receptor beta chains follows, all from one sample in a study of blood T cell repertoires in COVID-19. Using immunoSEQ multiplex PCR, the repertoire was profiled, and TCRdb retains in-frame clones only, with some absent. Of under 200,000 clones listed, about 86% were seen once; the top ten hold 3.6%. Sequencing input: PBMCs or T cells enriched from blood (not recorded which). The receptors shown here come from a woman aged 45 to 65 in a cohort exposed to, infected with or recovered from COVID-19 (not recorded which). Each CDR3 is given with its conserved first and last residue. The order of the fields is D gene, V gene, J gene, clone size, CDR3 protein, CDR3 DNA. D genes are given only for firm matches. Only part of the rows carry a size: once, few, many, or a class if the clone is expanded.

D: .; V: TRBV15; J: TRBJ2-7; size: .; CDR3: CATSNPQGYEQYF; DNA: TGTGCCACCAGCAACCCACAGGGTTACGAGCAGTACTTC
D: .; V: TRBV7-3; J: TRBJ1-1; size: .; CDR3: CASSLSLSTEAFF; DNA: TGTGCCAGCAGCTTATCCCTATCCACTGAAGCTTTCTTT
D: TRBD1; V: TRBV5-6; J: TRBJ2-7; size: .; CDR3: CASSLQGAFYEQYF; DNA: TGTGCCAGCAGCTTACAGGGGGCGTTTTACGAGCAGTACTTC
D: .; V: TRBV4-2; J: TRBJ1-4; size: .; CDR3: CASSQDPQGTNEKLFF; DNA: TGTGCCAGCAGCCAAGATCCCCAGGGAACTAATGAAAAACTGTTTTTT
D: .; V: TRBV12-3/TRBV12-4; J: TRBJ1-5; size: .; CDR3: CASSEQQNQPQHF; DNA: TGTGCCAGCAGCGAACAGCAAAATCAGCCCCAGCATTTT
D: TRBD2; V: TRBV11-3; J: TRBJ2-1; size: .; CDR3: CASSSAGTRKQFF; DNA: TGTGCCAGCAGCTCGGCCGGGACTAGGAAGCAGTTCTTC
D: .; V: TRBV10-3; J: TRBJ2-7; size: .; CDR3: CAISVRDNSYEQYF; DNA: TGTGCCATCAGTGTTAGGGACAACTCCTACGAGCAGTACTTC
D: TRBD1; V: TRBV9; J: TRBJ2-2; size: .; CDR3: CASIRDSNTGELFF; DNA: TGTGCCAGCATCCGGGACAGTAACACCGGGGAGCTGTTTTTT
D: TRBD1; V: TRBV28; J: TRBJ2-5; size: .; CDR3: CASIQGPQETQYF; DNA: TGTGCCAGCATACAGGGGCCTCAAGAGACCCAGTACTTC
D: .; V: TRBV4-1; J: TRBJ2-7; size: .; CDR3: CASSQEWPGREQYF; DNA: TGCGCCAGCAGCCAAGAGTGGCCAGGGAGGGAGCAGTACTTC
D: .; V: TRBV6-5; J: TRBJ2-7; size: few; CDR3: CASEGYGYEQYF; DNA: TGTGCCAGCGAAGGCTACGGGTACGAGCAGTACTTC
D: .; V: TRBV28; J: TRBJ1-3; size: .; CDR3: CASSPPSVTSGNTIYF; DNA: TGTGCCAGCAGTCCTCCATCGGTCACCTCTGGAAACACCATATATTTT
D: TRBD1; V: TRBV5-1; J: TRBJ1-1; size: .; CDR3: CASSWGSGGDEAFF; DNA: TGCGCCAGCAGCTGGGGATCAGGGGGTGACGAAGCTTTCTTT
D: TRBD1; V: TRBV6-2/TRBV6-3; J: TRBJ1-2; size: once; CDR3: CASSYQGQLYGYTF; DNA: TGTGCCAGCAGTTACCAGGGACAGCTCTATGGCTACACCTTC
D: .; V: TRBV12-3/TRBV12-4; J: TRBJ2-5; size: few; CDR3: CASSFTSETQYF; DNA: TGTGCCAGCAGTTTCACATCGGAGACCCAGTACTTC
D: TRBD2; V: TRBV5-8; J: TRBJ2-7; size: .; CDR3: CASSFTSGRSSYEQYF; DNA: TGTGCCAGCAGCTTCACTAGCGGGCGGAGCTCCTACGAGCAGTACTTC
D: TRBD1; V: TRBV28; J: TRBJ2-1; size: .; CDR3: CASSRPRDRVYNEQFF; DNA: TGTGCCAGCAGTCGACCCCGGGACAGGGTTTACAATGAGCAGTTCTTC
D: TRBD2; V: TRBV7-6; J: TRBJ2-7; size: .; CDR3: CASSGDSGRGEQYF; DNA: TGTGCCAGCAGTGGAGATAGCGGGAGGGGCGAGCAGTACTTC
D: TRBD2; V: TRBV7-2; J: TRBJ2-3; size: .; CDR3: CASSLRTSGSMDDTQYF; DNA: TGTGCCAGCAGCTTAAGGACTAGCGGGAGCATGGATGATACGCAGTATTTT
D: TRBD2; V: TRBV7-9; J: TRBJ2-3; size: .; CDR3: CASSQGLYTQYF; DNA: TGTGCCAGCAGCCAGGGACTATATACGCAGTATTTT
D: TRBD1; V: TRBV25-1; J: TRBJ2-7; size: few; CDR3: CASGTVYEQYF; DNA: TGTGCCTCAGGGACAGTGTACGAGCAGTACTTC
D: TRBD2; V: TRBV3-1/TRBV3-2; J: TRBJ2-7; size: .; CDR3: CASSHPKLAGEQYF; DNA: TGTGCCAGCAGCCACCCTAAACTAGCGGGGGAGCAGTACTTC
D: .; V: TRBV15; J: TRBJ2-1; size: once; CDR3: CATSRNHGGTYNEQFF; DNA: TGTGCCACCAGCAGAAACCATGGGGGGACCTACAATGAGCAGTTCTTC
D: TRBD2; V: TRBV24-1; J: TRBJ2-1; size: .; CDR3: CATSDNVEREDNEQFF; DNA: TGTGCCACCAGTGATAATGTGGAGCGGGAAGACAATGAGCAGTTCTTC
D: TRBD2; V: TRBV2; J: TRBJ2-7; size: .; CDR3: CASSEFGGGRANEQYF; DNA: TGTGCCAGCAGTGAATTTGGGGGCGGGAGGGCCAACGAGCAGTACTTC
D: .; V: TRBV9; J: TRBJ2-1; size: few; CDR3: CASSVSSNEQFF; DNA: TGTGCCAGCAGCGTATCCAGCAATGAGCAGTTCTTC
D: TRBD1; V: TRBV14; J: TRBJ1-1; size: once; CDR3: CASSQLGQENTEAFF; DNA: TGTGCCAGCAGCCAGTTGGGACAGGAGAACACTGAAGCTTTCTTT
D: .; V: TRBV5-4; J: TRBJ1-2; size: .; CDR3: CASSLAQGPYGYTF; DNA: TGTGCCAGCAGCTTGGCACAGGGACCATATGGCTACACCTTC
D: .; V: TRBV28; J: TRBJ1-5; size: .; CDR3: CASSPSNQPQHF; DNA: TGTGCCAGCAGTCCCTCGAATCAGCCCCAGCATTTT
D: TRBD2; V: TRBV4-2; J: TRBJ2-7; size: few; CDR3: CASSQDWPGGSYEQYF; DNA: TGTGCCAGCAGCCAAGATTGGCCGGGGGGTTCCTACGAGCAGTACTTC
D: .; V: TRBV2; J: TRBJ2-6; size: .; CDR3: CASRGSSGANVLTF; DNA: TGTGCCAGCAGGGGGAGCTCTGGGGCCAACGTCCTGACTTTC
D: .; V: TRBV30; J: TRBJ1-1; size: .; CDR3: CAWWGGRAFF; DNA: TGTGCCTGGTGGGGGGGCCGAGCTTTCTTT
D: .; V: TRBV28; J: TRBJ1-3; size: .; CDR3: CASSLQASGNTIYF; DNA: TGTGCCAGCAGTCTACAGGCTTCTGGAAACACCATATATTTT
D: TRBD1; V: TRBV28; J: TRBJ2-7; size: .; CDR3: CASSLTGGTSYEQYF; DNA: TGTGCCAGCAGTTTAACAGGGGGCACGTCCTACGAGCAGTACTTC
D: TRBD2; V: TRBV18; J: TRBJ2-1; size: .; CDR3: CASSPGLASGEQFF; DNA: TGTGCCAGCTCACCGGGACTAGCGTCGGGCGAGCAGTTCTTC
D: TRBD2; V: TRBV9; J: TRBJ2-5; size: .; CDR3: CASSVGTSAEETQYF; DNA: TGTGCCAGCAGCGTAGGGACTAGCGCTGAAGAGACCCAGTACTTC
D: TRBD2; V: TRBV9; J: TRBJ2-2; size: .; CDR3: CASSVEERSGDARTGELFF; DNA: TGTGCCAGCAGCGTAGAAGAGCGTAGCGGGGACGCCCGCACCGGGGAGCTGTTTTTT
D: TRBD1; V: TRBV4-1; J: TRBJ2-5; size: .; CDR3: CASSQGTGTGEETQYF; DNA: TGCGCCAGCAGCCAAGGAACCGGGACAGGGGAAGAGACCCAGTACTTC
D: .; V: TRBV18; J: TRBJ1-3; size: .; CDR3: CASSPGPQGTIYF; DNA: TGTGCCAGCTCACCAGGACCTCAGGGCACCATATATTTT
D: .; V: TRBV19; J: TRBJ1-5; size: .; CDR3: CASSPWGVNQPQHF; DNA: TGTGCCAGTAGTCCCTGGGGGGTCAATCAGCCCCAGCATTTT
D: .; V: TRBV5-4; J: TRBJ1-2; size: .; CDR3: CASSYSSYGYTF; DNA: TGTGCCAGCAGCTATAGTAGCTATGGCTACACCTTC
D: TRBD2; V: TRBV3-1/TRBV3-2; J: TRBJ2-7; size: .; CDR3: CASSHLAGSYEQYF; DNA: TGTGCCAGCAGCCACCTAGCGGGCAGCTACGAGCAGTACTTC
D: .; V: TRBV11-3; J: TRBJ2-5; size: .; CDR3: CASSRGYKETQYF; DNA: TGTGCCAGCAGCCGGGGGTACAAGGAGACCCAGTACTTC
D: TRBD2; V: TRBV14; J: TRBJ2-5; size: .; CDR3: CASSQGLAGDQETQYF; DNA: TGTGCCAGCAGCCAAGGACTAGCGGGGGACCAAGAGACCCAGTACTTC
D: .; V: TRBV6-6; J: TRBJ2-3; size: .; CDR3: CASSREGTQYF; DNA: TGTGCCAGCAGCCGCGAGGGTACGCAGTATTTT
D: .; V: TRBV9; J: TRBJ2-1; size: many; CDR3: CASSPDIDNEQFF; DNA: TGTGCCAGCAGCCCAGACATAGACAATGAGCAGTTCTTC
D: TRBD1; V: TRBV3-1/TRBV3-2; J: TRBJ2-5; size: once; CDR3: CASSHLLGGTGGQETQYF; DNA: TGTGCCAGCAGCCACCTACTCGGGGGGACAGGGGGCCAAGAGACCCAGTACTTC
D: TRBD2; V: TRBV7-2; J: TRBJ2-2; size: .; CDR3: CASSQLASESGELFF; DNA: TGTGCCAGCAGCCAACTAGCGAGCGAGTCCGGGGAGCTGTTTTTT
D: .; V: TRBV19; J: TRBJ2-5; size: .; CDR3: CASSIAPRETQYF; DNA: TGTGCCAGTAGTATAGCGCCCAGAGAGACCCAGTACTTC
D: .; V: TRBV5-1; J: TRBJ2-7; size: .; CDR3: CASSLAEGHDGEQYF; DNA: TGCGCCAGCAGCTTGGCCGAGGGACACGATGGGGAGCAGTACTTC
D: TRBD2; V: TRBV7-2; J: TRBJ2-1; size: once; CDR3: CASSLSGGQYNEQFF; DNA: TGTGCCAGCAGCTTAAGCGGGGGGCAGTACAATGAGCAGTTCTTC
D: TRBD1; V: TRBV19; J: TRBJ2-7; size: .; CDR3: CASSTRTGVFAEQYF; DNA: TGTGCCAGTAGTACAAGGACAGGGGTATTCGCCGAGCAGTACTTC
D: .; V: TRBV2; J: TRBJ2-4; size: once; CDR3: CASRGLQGFIQYF; DNA: TGTGCCAGCAGGGGTCTTCAGGGTTTCATTCAGTACTTC
D: .; V: TRBV2; J: TRBJ1-5; size: .; CDR3: CASSPLGGGNQPQHF; DNA: TGTGCCAGCAGTCCTCTAGGAGGTGGCAATCAGCCCCAGCATTTT
D: .; V: TRBV7-9; J: TRBJ2-5; size: .; CDR3: CASSLSNPLEGETQYF; DNA: TGTGCCAGCAGCCTATCCAATCCCTTAGAGGGAGAGACCCAGTACTTC